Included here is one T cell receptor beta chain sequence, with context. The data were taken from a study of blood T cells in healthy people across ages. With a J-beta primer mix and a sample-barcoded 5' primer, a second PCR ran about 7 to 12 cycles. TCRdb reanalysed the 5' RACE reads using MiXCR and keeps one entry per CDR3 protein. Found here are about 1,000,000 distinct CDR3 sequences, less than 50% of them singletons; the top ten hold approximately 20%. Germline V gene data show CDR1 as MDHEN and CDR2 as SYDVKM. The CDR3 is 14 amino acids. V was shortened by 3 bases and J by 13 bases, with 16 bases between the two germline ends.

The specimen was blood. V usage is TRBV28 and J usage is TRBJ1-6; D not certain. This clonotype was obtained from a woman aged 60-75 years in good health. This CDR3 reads CASSFGDGVTPLHF. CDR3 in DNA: TGTGCCAGCAGTTTCGGAGACGGGGTTACGCCCCTCCACTTT.